These 14 T cell receptor beta chains were all obtained from the same sample, sequenced in a study of blood T cell repertoires in COVID-19. Generated by immunoSEQ multiplex PCR, the TCRdb table keeps only in-frame clones and is missing some. The profile covers roughly 300,000 clones, with more than 70% appearing a single time and around 7.8% taken by the ten largest. The specimen was peripheral blood. Receptors were obtained from a woman aged 50 to 65 who had recovered from COVID-19.

The CDR3 protein is CASSPDPGVAADTQYF. CDR3 nucleotides: TGTGCCAGCAGCCCCGACCCAGGGGTGGCGGCAGATACGCAGTATTTT. The chain couples TRBV5-4 to TRBJ2-3; TRBD1 might be the D (6 bases). Trimming took off 4 bases at V and 4 bases at J, with 19 bases between the two ends. From germline, CDR1 is SGHNT and CDR2 YYREEE (reference sequence). The CDR3 length is 16 residues. Using reference TRBV5-4 and TRBJ2-3 for the parts outside the CDR3, the full variable domain is ETGVTQSPTHLIKTRGQQVTLRCSSQSGHNTVSWYQQALGQGPQFIFQYYREEENGRGNFPPRFSGLQFPNYSSELNVNALELDDSALYLCASSPDPGVAADTQYFGPGTRLTVL.

The V call is TRBV6-5, the J call TRBJ2-7; D is uncertain. Trimming cost V 2 bases and J 6 bases, with 5 bases left between them. The CDR3 sequence is 11 residues long. CDR1 is MNHEY, CDR2 SVGAGI, per germline. The chain's CDR3 is CASSYPPEQYF. Written as DNA, the CDR3 is TGTGCCAGCAGTTACCCTCCCGAGCAGTACTTC.

This clone was seen more than once but under ten times. V is TRBV6-4 and J is TRBJ1-5; TRBD1 matches at 7 bases. The trim removed 2 bases at V and 4 bases at J, leaving 8 bases unmatched. The length of the CDR3 is 16 residues. CDR1 MRHNA and CDR2 SNTAGT come from the germline V gene. The CDR3 coding sequence is TGTGCCAGCAGTGACCACGGGACAGTCACGAATCAGCCCCAGCATTTT. Its protein product is CASSDHGTVTNQPQHF.

This chain connects TRBV30 to TRBJ2-3; 10 bases align to TRBD1. The junction had 12 bases not matched to a gene; V was cut back by 2 bases and J by 7 bases. There are 16 residues in the CDR3. Germline V CDR1 and CDR2: GTSNPN, SVGIG (reference sequence). Written as DNA, the CDR3 is TGTGCCTGGAGTCTAAGGACAGGGGGTTTGCTCAATACGCAGTATTTT. It specifies CAWSLRTGGLLNTQYF.

The chain recombines TRBV7-9 with TRBJ1-2; 9 nucleotides match TRBD1. J was trimmed by 7 bases and V by 0 bases; bases with no gene match: 9. The CDR3 is 16 residues long. Germline loops: CDR1 SEHNR, CDR2 FQNEAQ (reference sequence). CDR3 residues: CASSLADRDRVGGYTF. The DNA for the CDR3 is TGTGCCAGCAGCTTAGCTGACCGGGACAGGGTCGGTGGCTACACCTTC.

The V gene is TRBV28, the J gene TRBJ1-1, with a tentative D call TRBD1 (5 bases). The V end lost 3 bases, the J end lost 5 bases, and 13 bases lay between the germline ends. The CDR3 runs 14 residues. Per germline, CDR1 MDHEN and CDR2 SYDVKM. The CDR3 sequence is CASSFTGWDTEAFF. The CDR3 DNA reads as TGTGCCAGCAGTTTCACAGGTTGGGATACTGAAGCTTTCTTT. The whole variable domain, filled in from reference TRBV28 and TRBJ1-1, reads DVKVTQSSRYLVKRTGEKVFLECVQDMDHENMFWYRQDPGLGLRLIYFSYDVKMKEKGDIPEGYSVSREKKERFSLILESASTNQTSMYLCASSFTGWDTEAFFGQGTRLTVV.

The chain links TRBV7-8 to TRBJ2-4; 8 bases fit TRBD1. Trimming removed 5 bases from V and 6 bases from J; junction bases left unmatched: 6. This CDR3 has 14 amino acids. The germline CDR1 and CDR2 sequences are SGHVS and FQNEAQ. This CDR3 is CASSLSTGVNIQYF. As DNA, the CDR3 is TGTGCCAGCAGCCTCTCGACAGGGGTAAACATTCAGTACTTC. Together with reference TRBV7-8 and TRBJ2-4, the CDR3 gives the full variable domain: GAGVSQSPRYKVAKRGQDVALRCDPISGHVSLFWYQQALGQGPEFLTYFQNEAQLDKSGLPSDRFFAERPEGSVSTLKIQRTQQEDSAVYLCASSLSTGVNIQYFGAGTRLSVL.

The rearrangement uses TRBV4-1 and TRBJ1-5; possible D gene TRBD1, 6 bases. Between the trimmed V and J ends, which lost 3 bases and 7 bases, there was a span of 16 bases. This CDR3 spans 15 amino acids. Germline V gives CDR1 MGHRA, CDR2 YSYEKL. The CDR3 DNA reads TGCGCCAGCAGCCAGGTTTACAGGGAGGGGCAGCCCCAGCATTTT. Its protein product is CASSQVYREGQPQHF.

The gene calls are TRBV7-8 and TRBJ1-2, with no clear D. Deletions cut 3 bases from V and 1 base from J, with 15 bases between. The CDR3 contains 16 residues. In germline, CDR1 is SGHVS, CDR2 FQNEAQ. Here the CDR3 reads CASSLGTVLFNYGYTF. In nucleotides, the CDR3 is TGTGCCAGCAGCTTGGGTACAGTTCTTTTTAACTATGGCTACACCTTC.

A remark on this clone: The sample has other DNA sequences that encode this CDR3 too. The V and J genes are TRBV19 and TRBJ1-5; 7 nucleotides agree with TRBD1. Germline V gene lookup returns CDR1 LNHDA and CDR2 SQIVND (reference sequence). Losses at the gene ends were 4 bases for V and 1 base for J; bases not matched to a gene: 4. The CDR3 runs 15 residues. CDR3 in DNA: TGTGCCAGTAGTACCCGGGACAGAAGCAATCAGCCCCAGCATTTT. Translated, it gives CASSTRDRSNQPQHF.

This sequence joins TRBV27 and TRBJ2-4; D remains ambiguous. V was pared by 5 bases and J by 1 base, with 15 bases between. Germline V gene data show CDR1 as MNHEY and CDR2 as SMNVEV (reference sequence). There are 16 residues in the CDR3. The CDR3 reads CASSTSAPSAKNIQYF. CDR3 DNA sequence: TGTGCCAGCAGTACATCTGCTCCCAGTGCCAAAAACATTCAGTACTTC.

The J gene is TRBJ2-2, the V gene TRBV14; the D gene is possibly TRBD2 (6 bases). CDR1 is SGHDN, CDR2 FVKESK, per germline. V shed 1 base and J shed 8 bases, with 11 bases lying between them. This CDR3 comprises 14 residues. The CDR3 DNA reads TGTGCCAGCAGCCAAGCCCCCGCGGGAGGGGAGCTGTTTTTT. It specifies CASSQAPAGGELFF.

The chain employs TRBV12-3 or TRBV12-4 and TRBJ2-7; 11 bases are shared with TRBD1. Trimming cost V 5 bases and J 4 bases; bases outside gene matches: 1. The CDR3 totals 13 residues. CDR3 amino acids: CASSGQGAYEQYF. Here the CDR3 DNA reads TGTGCCAGCAGTGGACAGGGGGCATACGAGCAGTACTTC.

This clone was counted once. The chain joins TRBV30 to TRBJ1-2, with TRBD1 identical over 7 bases. CDR3 length equals 14 residues. Germline-derived CDR1 and CDR2 are GTSNPN and SVGIG (reference sequence). Trimming removed 1 base from V and 10 bases from J; junction bases left unmatched: 12. The CDR3 loop is CAWSAERDSMIYTF. For the CDR3, the DNA is TGTGCCTGGAGTGCCGAACGGGACAGCATGATCTACACCTTC.